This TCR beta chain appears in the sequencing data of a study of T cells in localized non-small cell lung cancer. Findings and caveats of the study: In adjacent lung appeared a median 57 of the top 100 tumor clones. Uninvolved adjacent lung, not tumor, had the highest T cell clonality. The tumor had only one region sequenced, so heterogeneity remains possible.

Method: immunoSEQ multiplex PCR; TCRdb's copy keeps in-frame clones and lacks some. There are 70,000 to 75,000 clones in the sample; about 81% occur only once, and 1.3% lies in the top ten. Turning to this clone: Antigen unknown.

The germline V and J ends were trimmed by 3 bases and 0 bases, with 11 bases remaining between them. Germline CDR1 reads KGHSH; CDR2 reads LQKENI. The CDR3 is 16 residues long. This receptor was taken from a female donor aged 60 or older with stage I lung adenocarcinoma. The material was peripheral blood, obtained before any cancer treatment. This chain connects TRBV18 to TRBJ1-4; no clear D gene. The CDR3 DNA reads TGTGCCAGCTCACCCCAACACAGCGCAACTAATGAAAAACTGTTTTTT. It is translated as CASSPQHSATNEKLFF.